At least ten counts were recorded for the clone carrying this TCR beta chain. Its antigen is undetermined. Trimming removed 7 bases from V and 0 bases from J, with 13 bases in between. There are 13 residues in the CDR3. Germline V gene sequence: CDR1 DFQATT, CDR2 SNEGSKA (reference sequence). This sample is part of a study of CD8 T cells in ankylosing spondylitis. Study-wide findings and caveats: Earlier studies detected some motif variants in reactive arthritis synovial fluid and blood. Apparently characteristic of ankylosing spondylitis blood was a TCR beta motif (eight highly homologous variants).

Quantitative 5'-RACE was performed with molecular barcodes, and it yielded the TCR beta libraries. TCRdb independently ran MiXCR on the 5' RACE reads; one entry per CDR3 protein. The table shows about 130,000 distinct CDR3 sequences, with over 7% occurring only once. V usage is TRBV20-1 and J usage is TRBJ2-7; D assignment may be TRBD1 or TRBD2 (5 bases each). This sequence was found in a male donor with ankylosing spondylitis or in good health (not recorded which). The sequencing input was blood, either unsorted or a sorted T cell fraction (not recorded which). CDR3 sequence (DNA): TGCAGTGTGGCCGGGACCTACTCCTACGAGCAGTACTTC. Its translation is CSVAGTYSYEQYF.